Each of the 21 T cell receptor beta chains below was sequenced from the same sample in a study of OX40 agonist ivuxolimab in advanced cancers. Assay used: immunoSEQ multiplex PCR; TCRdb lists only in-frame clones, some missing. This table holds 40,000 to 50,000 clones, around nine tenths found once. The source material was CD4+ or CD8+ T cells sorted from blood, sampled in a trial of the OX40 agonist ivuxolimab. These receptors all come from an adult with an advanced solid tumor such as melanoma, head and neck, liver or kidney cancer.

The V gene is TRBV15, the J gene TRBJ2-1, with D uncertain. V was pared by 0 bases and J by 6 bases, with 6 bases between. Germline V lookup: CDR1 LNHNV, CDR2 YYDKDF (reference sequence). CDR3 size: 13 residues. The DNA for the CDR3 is TGTGCCACCAGCAGAGACAGTGCCAATGAGCAGTTCTTC. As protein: CATSRDSANEQFF.

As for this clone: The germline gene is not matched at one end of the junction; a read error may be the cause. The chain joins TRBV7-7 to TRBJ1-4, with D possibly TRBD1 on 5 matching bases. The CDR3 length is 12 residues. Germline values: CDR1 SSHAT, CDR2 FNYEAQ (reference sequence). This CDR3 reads CASSRVGEKLFF. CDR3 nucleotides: TGTGCTAGCAGCAGGGTAGGTGAAAAACTGTTTTTT.

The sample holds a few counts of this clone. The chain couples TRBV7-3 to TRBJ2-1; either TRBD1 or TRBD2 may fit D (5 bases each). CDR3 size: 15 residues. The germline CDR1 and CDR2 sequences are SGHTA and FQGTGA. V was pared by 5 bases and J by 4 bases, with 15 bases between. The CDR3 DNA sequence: TGTGCCAGCAGCCCGATTCCGGGGCGATACAATGAGCAGTTCTTC. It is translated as CASSPIPGRYNEQFF.

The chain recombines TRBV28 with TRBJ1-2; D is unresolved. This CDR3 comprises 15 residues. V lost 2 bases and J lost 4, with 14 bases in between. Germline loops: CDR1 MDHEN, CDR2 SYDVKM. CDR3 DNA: TGTGCCAGCAGTTTACCCCGGGGTTTGACCTATGGCTACACCTTC. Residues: CASSLPRGLTYGYTF.

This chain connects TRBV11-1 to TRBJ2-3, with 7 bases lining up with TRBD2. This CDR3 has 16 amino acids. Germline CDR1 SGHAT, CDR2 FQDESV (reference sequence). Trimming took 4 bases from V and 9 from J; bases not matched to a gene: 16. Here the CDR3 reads CASSSKLARRTGTQYF. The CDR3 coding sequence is TGTGCCAGCAGCTCCAAACTAGCGCGGCGGACCGGCACGCAGTATTTT.

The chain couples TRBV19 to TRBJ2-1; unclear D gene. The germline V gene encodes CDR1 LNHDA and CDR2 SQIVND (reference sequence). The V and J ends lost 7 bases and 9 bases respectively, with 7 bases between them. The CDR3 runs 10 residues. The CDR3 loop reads CASTSREQFF. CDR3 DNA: TGTGCCAGTACATCACGTGAGCAGTTCTTC. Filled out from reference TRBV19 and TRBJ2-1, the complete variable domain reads DGGITQSPKYLFRKEGQNVTLSCEQNLNHDAMYWYRQDPGQGLRLIYYSQIVNDFQKGDIAEGYSVSREKKESFPLTVTSAQKNPTAFYLCASTSREQFFGPGTRLTVL.

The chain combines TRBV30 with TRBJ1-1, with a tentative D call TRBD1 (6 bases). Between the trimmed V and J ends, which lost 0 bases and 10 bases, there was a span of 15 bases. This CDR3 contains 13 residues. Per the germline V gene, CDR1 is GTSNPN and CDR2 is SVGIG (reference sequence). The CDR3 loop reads CAWSVQGSRGAFF. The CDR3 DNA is TGTGCCTGGAGTGTACAGGGCTCCCGTGGAGCTTTCTTT.

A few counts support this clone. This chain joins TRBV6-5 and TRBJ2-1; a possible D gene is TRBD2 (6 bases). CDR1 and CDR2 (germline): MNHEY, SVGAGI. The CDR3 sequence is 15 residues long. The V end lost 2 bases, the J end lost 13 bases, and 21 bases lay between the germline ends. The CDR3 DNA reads TGTGCCAGCAGTTACCAAGATCATCCCCCGGGGGTACAGTTCTTC. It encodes CASSYQDHPPGVQFF.

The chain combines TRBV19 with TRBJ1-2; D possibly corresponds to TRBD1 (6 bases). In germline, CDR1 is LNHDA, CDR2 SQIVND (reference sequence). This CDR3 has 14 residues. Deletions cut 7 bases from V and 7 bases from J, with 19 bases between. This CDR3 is CASKGGILMGGYTF. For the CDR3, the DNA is TGTGCCAGTAAAGGGGGAATACTCATGGGTGGCTACACCTTC.

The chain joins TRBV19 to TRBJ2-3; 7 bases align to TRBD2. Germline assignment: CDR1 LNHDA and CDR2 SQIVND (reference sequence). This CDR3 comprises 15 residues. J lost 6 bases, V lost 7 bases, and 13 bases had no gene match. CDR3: CASTKGGDYVDTQYF. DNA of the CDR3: TGTGCCAGTACGAAAGGAGGGGACTACGTGGATACGCAGTATTTT.

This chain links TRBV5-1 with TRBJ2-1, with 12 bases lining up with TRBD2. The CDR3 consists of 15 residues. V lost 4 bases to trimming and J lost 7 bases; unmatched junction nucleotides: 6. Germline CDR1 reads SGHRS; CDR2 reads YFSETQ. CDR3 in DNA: TGCGCCAGCAGCACATCTAGCGGGGGGGTAAATGAGCAGTTCTTC. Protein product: CASSTSSGGVNEQFF.

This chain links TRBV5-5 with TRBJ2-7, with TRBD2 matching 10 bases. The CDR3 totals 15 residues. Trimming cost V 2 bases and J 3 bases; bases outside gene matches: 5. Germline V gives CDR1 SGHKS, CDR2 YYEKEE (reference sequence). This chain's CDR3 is CASSFLAGEYYEQYF. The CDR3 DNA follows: TGTGCCAGCAGCTTCCTAGCGGGAGAATACTACGAGCAGTACTTC.

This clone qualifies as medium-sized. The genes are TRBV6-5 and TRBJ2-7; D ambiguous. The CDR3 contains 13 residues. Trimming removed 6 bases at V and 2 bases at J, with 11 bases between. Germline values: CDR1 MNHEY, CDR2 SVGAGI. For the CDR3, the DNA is TGTGCCAGCAGGACGGAAGGTCCCTACGAGCAGTACTTC. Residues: CASRTEGPYEQYF.

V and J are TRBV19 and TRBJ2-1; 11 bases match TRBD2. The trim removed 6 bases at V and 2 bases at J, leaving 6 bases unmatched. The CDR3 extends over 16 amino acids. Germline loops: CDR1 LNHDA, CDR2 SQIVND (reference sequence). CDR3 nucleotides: TGTGCCAGTAGCTACAGACTAGCGGGGACCTACAATGAGCAGTTCTTC. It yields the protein CASSYRLAGTYNEQFF.

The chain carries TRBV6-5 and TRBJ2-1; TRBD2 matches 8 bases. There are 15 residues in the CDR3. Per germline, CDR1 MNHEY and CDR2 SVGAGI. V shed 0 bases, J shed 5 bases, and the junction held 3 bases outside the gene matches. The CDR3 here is CASSYSGLGDNEQFF. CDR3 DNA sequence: TGTGCCAGCAGTTACTCGGGACTAGGAGACAATGAGCAGTTCTTC.

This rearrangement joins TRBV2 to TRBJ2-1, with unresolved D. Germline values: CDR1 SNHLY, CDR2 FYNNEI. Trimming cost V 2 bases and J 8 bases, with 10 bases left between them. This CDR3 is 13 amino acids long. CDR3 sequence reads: CASSERANDEQFF. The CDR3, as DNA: TGTGCCAGCAGTGAAAGGGCAAACGATGAGCAGTTCTTC.

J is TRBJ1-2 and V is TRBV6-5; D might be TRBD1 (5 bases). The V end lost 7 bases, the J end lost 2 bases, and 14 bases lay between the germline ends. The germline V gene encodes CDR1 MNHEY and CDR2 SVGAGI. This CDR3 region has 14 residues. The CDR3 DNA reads TGTGCCAGCACCCCCCGAAGGGGCAACTATGGCTACACCTTC. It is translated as CASTPRRGNYGYTF.

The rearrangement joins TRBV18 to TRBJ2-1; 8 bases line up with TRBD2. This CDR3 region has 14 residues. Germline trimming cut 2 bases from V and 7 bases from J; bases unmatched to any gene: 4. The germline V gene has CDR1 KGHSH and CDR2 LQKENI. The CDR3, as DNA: TGTGCCAGCTCACCAGCGGGGGGAGTTAATGAGCAGTTCTTC. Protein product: CASSPAGGVNEQFF.

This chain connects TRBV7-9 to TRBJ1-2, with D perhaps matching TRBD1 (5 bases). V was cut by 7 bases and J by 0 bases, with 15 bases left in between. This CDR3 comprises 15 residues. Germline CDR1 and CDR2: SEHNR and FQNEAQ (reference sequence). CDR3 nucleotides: TGTGCCAGCACCCAGAGGGGAGAAGCTAACTATGGCTACACCTTC. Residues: CASTQRGEANYGYTF. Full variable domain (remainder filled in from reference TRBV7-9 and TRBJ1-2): DTGVSQNPRHKITKRGQNVTFRCDPISEHNRLYWYRQTLGQGPEFLTYFQNEAQLEKSRLLSDRFSAERPKGSFSTLEIQRTEQGDSAMYLCASTQRGEANYGYTFGSGTRLTVV.

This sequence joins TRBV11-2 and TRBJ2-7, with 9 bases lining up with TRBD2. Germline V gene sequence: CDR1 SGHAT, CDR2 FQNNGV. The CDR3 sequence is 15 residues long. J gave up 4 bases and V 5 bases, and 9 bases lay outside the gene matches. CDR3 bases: TGTGCCAGCAGCCAAGCGGGGACTAGCTGGTACGAGCAGTACTTC. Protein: CASSQAGTSWYEQYF.

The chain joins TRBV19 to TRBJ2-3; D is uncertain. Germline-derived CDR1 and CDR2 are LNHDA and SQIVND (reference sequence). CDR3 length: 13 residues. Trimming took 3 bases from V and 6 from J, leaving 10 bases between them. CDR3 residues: CASSIGPSDTQYF. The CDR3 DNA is TGTGCCAGTAGTATCGGGCCCTCGGATACGCAGTATTTT.